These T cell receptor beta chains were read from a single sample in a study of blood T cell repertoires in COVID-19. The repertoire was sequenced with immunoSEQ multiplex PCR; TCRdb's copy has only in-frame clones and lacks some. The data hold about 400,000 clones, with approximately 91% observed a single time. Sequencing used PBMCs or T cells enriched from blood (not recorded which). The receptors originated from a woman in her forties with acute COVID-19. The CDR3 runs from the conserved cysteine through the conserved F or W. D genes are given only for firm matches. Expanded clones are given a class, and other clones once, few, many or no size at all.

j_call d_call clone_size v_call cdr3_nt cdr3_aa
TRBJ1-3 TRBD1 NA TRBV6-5 TGTGCCAGCAGCCAAATGACAGGGCTTGGAAACACCATATATTTT CASSQMTGLGNTIYF
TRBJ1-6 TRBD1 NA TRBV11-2 TGTGCCAGCAGCCCGTGGACAGGGGGGGCCGGGAATTCACCCCTCCACTTT CASSPWTGGAGNSPLHF
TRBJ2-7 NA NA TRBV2 TGTGCCAGCAGTGGGGGACGAGTGCGGGGCTACGAGCAGTACTTC CASSGGRVRGYEQYF
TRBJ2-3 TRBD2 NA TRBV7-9 TGTGCCAGCAGCCTGACTAGCGGGGTCCTCCCAGATACGCAGTATTTT CASSLTSGVLPDTQYF
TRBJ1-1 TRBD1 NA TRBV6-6 TGTGCCAGCAGTTTGACAGGGATAAACACTGAAGCTTTCTTT CASSLTGINTEAFF
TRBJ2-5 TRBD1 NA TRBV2 TGTGCCATGAAAGGGGGGACAGGGAAAGAGACCCAGTACTTC CAMKGGTGKETQYF
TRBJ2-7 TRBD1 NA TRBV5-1 TGCGCCAGCAGCTCGACACGACAGGGGACCGAGCAGTACTTC CASSSTRQGTEQYF
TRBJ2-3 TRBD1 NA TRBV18 TGTGCCAGCTCACTGACAGGGGCCAGCACAGATACGCAGTATTTT CASSLTGASTDTQYF
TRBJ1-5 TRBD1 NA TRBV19 TGTGCCAGTAGTTCCCCCTTGACAGGGGCCTTCAATCAGCCCCAGCATTTT CASSSPLTGAFNQPQHF
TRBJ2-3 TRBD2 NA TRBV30 TGTGCCTGGAGTGCTTGGGGGGGGATGGTAGATACGCAGTATTTT CAWSAWGGMVDTQYF
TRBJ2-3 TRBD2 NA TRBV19 TGTGCCAGTAGTTCTAGGGAGGGGACAGATACGCAGTATTTT CASSSREGTDTQYF
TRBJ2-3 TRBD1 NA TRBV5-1 TGCGCCAGCAGCTTGGGTATGGGACAGGGAGATACGCAGTATTTT CASSLGMGQGDTQYF
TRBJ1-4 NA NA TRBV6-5 TGTGCCAGCAGAGGGACAGAAAAACTGTTTTTT CASRGTEKLFF
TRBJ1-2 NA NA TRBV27 TGTGCCAGCAGTTTTCTCTCGAGCTATGGCTACACCTTC CASSFLSSYGYTF
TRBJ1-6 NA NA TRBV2 TGTGCCAGCAGTGGGGGGCACAACTATAATTCACCCCTCCACTTT CASSGGHNYNSPLHF
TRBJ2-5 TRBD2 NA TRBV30 TGTGCCTGGAGTGGCGAGCGGGGGGCCAGTCGGACCCAGTACTTC CAWSGERGASRTQYF
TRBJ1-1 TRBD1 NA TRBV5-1 TGCGCCAGCAGCTTGGCCAGGGGGACCACTGAAGCTTTCTTT CASSLARGTTEAFF
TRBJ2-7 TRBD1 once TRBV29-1 TGCAGCGTAGGTAGGACAGGCTACGAGCAGTACTTC CSVGRTGYEQYF
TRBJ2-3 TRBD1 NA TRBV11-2 TGTGCCAGCAGCTTAGTTTTCGGACAGGGAGGCACAGATACGCAGTATTTT CASSLVFGQGGTDTQYF
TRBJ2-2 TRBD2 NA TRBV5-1 TGCGCCAGCAGCTTGGACAGGGCGGCTAGCGGGGGGGCCGCCGGGGAGCTGTTTTTT CASSLDRAASGGAAGELFF
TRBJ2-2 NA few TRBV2 TGTGCCAGCAGTACAGCGAACACCGGGGAGCTGTTTTTT CASSTANTGELFF
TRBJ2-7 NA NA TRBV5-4 TGTGCCAGCAGCTTGATGTCTGCTCCAGTCGAGCAGTACTTC CASSLMSAPVEQYF
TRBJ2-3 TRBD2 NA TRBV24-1 TGTGCCACCAGTAGCGGGGGATGGGCAGATACGCAGTATTTT CATSSGGWADTQYF
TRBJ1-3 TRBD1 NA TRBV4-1 TGCGCCAGCAGCCCCTGGGGACAGGGGCGTTCTGGAAACACCATATATTTT CASSPWGQGRSGNTIYF
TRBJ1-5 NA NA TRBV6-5 TGTGCCAGCAGCCGAGGTCAGAGCCCCAATCAGCCCCAGCATTTT CASSRGQSPNQPQHF
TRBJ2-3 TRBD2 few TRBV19 TGTGCCAGTAGTATTGGGACTAGTAGTGCAGATACGCAGTATTTT CASSIGTSSADTQYF
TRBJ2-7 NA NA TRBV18 TGTGCCAGCTCAAGCAGGGAGGAGAACGAGCAGTACTTC CASSSREENEQYF
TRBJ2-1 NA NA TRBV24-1 TGTGCCACCAGTGATTTACAGGGTGATGACAATGAGCAGTTCTTC CATSDLQGDDNEQFF
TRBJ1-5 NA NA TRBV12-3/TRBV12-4 TGTGCCAGCAGTTGGAGTGGCCAGCCCCAGCATTTT CASSWSGQPQHF
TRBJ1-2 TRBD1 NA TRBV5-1 TGCGCCAGCAGCTCGGACAGGGGGCTCAATGGCTACACCTTC CASSSDRGLNGYTF
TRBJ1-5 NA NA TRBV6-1 TGTGCCAGCAGTGAAGCAGTACGGGGCAATCAGCCCCAGCATTTT CASSEAVRGNQPQHF
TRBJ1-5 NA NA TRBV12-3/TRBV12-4 TGTGCCAGCAGCCTGGGAGGGCAGCCCCAGCATTTT CASSLGGQPQHF
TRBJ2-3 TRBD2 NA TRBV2 TGTGCCAGCTCCTTAGCGGGGGGTTCCACAGATACGCAGTATTTT CASSLAGGSTDTQYF
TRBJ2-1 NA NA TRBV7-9 TGTGCCAGCAGCTTACTCGGGGTCCGACTAAATGAGCAGTTCTTC CASSLLGVRLNEQFF
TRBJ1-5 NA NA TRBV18 TGTGCCAGCTCACCAGACGGACTGGGAGGTCAGCCCCAGCATTTT CASSPDGLGGQPQHF
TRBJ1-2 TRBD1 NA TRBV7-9 TGTGCCAGCAGCCCCAGGGGGGCGAGTATAAATGGCTACACCTTC CASSPRGASINGYTF
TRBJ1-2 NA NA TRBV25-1 TGTGCCAGCAGTACAAACTATGGCTACACCTTC CASSTNYGYTF
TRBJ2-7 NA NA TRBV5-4 TGTGCCAGCAGCTTGGGACAGGACCTCTACGAGCAGTACTTC CASSLGQDLYEQYF
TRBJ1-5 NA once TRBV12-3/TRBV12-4 TGTGCCAGCACCGGGAGGGGGGCTCAGCCCCAGCATTTT CASTGRGAQPQHF
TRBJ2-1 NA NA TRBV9 TGTGCCAGCAGCGTGGACTCCGGGGGTCTATCCTACAATGAGCAGTTCTTC CASSVDSGGLSYNEQFF
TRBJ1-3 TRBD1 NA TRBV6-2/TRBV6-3 TGTGCCAGCAGTTACCGAATTTGGGGACAGGGAATAAACACCATATATTTT CASSYRIWGQGINTIYF
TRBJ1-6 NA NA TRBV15 TGTGCCACCAGCAAAGATAGCTCCTATAATTCACCCCTCCACTTT CATSKDSSYNSPLHF